A single sample is the source of the 22 T cell receptor beta chains below, sequenced in a study of beta chain features in type 1 diabetes. The sequenced template was cDNA made from the entire isolated RNA. This table comes from immunoSEQ multiplex PCR, and its TCRdb copy is limited to in-frame clones, with some not included. This table holds a few hundred thousand clones, about 30% found once. Sequenced input: naive CD4+ T cells from blood. These receptors were obtained from a man younger than 35 in good health.

This clone has only a few counts. The rearrangement joins TRBV29-1 to TRBJ2-7; D perhaps matches TRBD1 (6 bases). V was pared by 3 bases and J by 2 bases, with 11 bases between. In germline, CDR1 is SQVTM, CDR2 ANQGSEA. This CDR3 contains 13 residues. The CDR3: CSVEFRDTYEQYF. The CDR3 DNA sequence: TGCAGCGTTGAGTTCCGGGACACCTACGAGCAGTACTTC.

The rearrangement uses TRBV6-6 and TRBJ2-3; D perhaps matches TRBD1 (5 bases). Germline V gene lookup returns CDR1 MNHNY and CDR2 SVGAGI (reference sequence). V gave up 4 bases and J gave up 6 bases, with 14 bases separating them. The CDR3 runs to 14 residues. DNA for the CDR3: TGTGCCAGCAGTTCCGTTCAGGGTCGCGATACGCAGTATTTT. Protein: CASSSVQGRDTQYF.

This clone was seen a few times. The chain recombines TRBV4-3 with TRBJ2-6; no firm D call. The CDR3 runs to 16 residues. The V end lost 0 bases, the J end lost 4 bases, and 10 bases lay between the germline ends. CDR1 and CDR2 from the germline V gene are LGHNA and YSLEER. The DNA of the CDR3 is TGCGCCAGCAGCCAAGAAGTGGGTTACGGGGCCAACGTCCTGACTTTC. Translation: CASSQEVGYGANVLTF.

This clone was counted a few times. The chain links TRBV2 to TRBJ2-1; 7 nucleotides match TRBD1. The CDR3 runs to 15 residues. Germline loops: CDR1 SNHLY, CDR2 FYNNEI. After removal of 5 bases from V and 2 bases from J, the junction contained 6 bases not matched to a gene. CDR3 DNA: TGTGCCAGCAGTACGGACAGGCCCCCCTACAATGAGCAGTTCTTC. Translated, it gives CASSTDRPPYNEQFF.

This clone was detected a few times. The chain carries TRBV5-4 and TRBJ2-2; D ambiguous. This CDR3 contains 15 residues. V was clipped by 0 bases and J by 1 base, with 7 bases between them. Germline values: CDR1 SGHNT, CDR2 YYREEE (reference sequence). This chain's CDR3 is CASSLEGRNTGELFF. The CDR3 DNA reads TGTGCCAGCAGCTTGGAGGGCCGGAACACCGGGGAGCTGTTTTTT.

This clone came up a few times. The CDR3 loop is CASMTSGRADGSDTQYF. Here the CDR3 DNA reads TGTGCCAGTATGACTAGCGGGAGGGCCGATGGTTCAGATACGCAGTATTTT. V is TRBV19 and J is TRBJ2-3, with 14 bases fitting TRBD2. Germline V CDR1 and CDR2: LNHDA, SQIVND (reference sequence). J lost 4 bases, V lost 7 bases, and 10 bases had no gene match. CDR3 size: 17 residues. The full variable domain, its missing parts supplied by reference TRBV19 and TRBJ2-3, is DGGITQSPKYLFRKEGQNVTLSCEQNLNHDAMYWYRQDPGQGLRLIYYSQIVNDFQKGDIAEGYSVSREKKESFPLTVTSAQKNPTAFYLCASMTSGRADGSDTQYFGPGTRLTVL.

This sequence joins TRBV18 and TRBJ2-5; D gene unclear. V shed 2 bases and J shed 3 bases, with 1 base lying between them. CDR1 is KGHSH and CDR2 is LQKENI in the germline V gene. This CDR3 contains 11 residues. The CDR3 loop reads CASSPKETQYF. As DNA, the CDR3 is TGTGCCAGCTCACCAAAAGAGACCCAGTACTTC.

The chain links TRBV7-9 to TRBJ2-7; 7 nucleotides match TRBD2. Trimming cost V 5 bases and J 1 base; bases outside gene matches: 5. From germline, CDR1 is SEHNR and CDR2 FQNEAQ (reference sequence). CDR3 length equals 14 residues. As DNA, the CDR3 is TGTGCCAGCAGCCCAAGCGGGAAGTCCTACGAGCAGTACTTC. Amino acid sequence: CASSPSGKSYEQYF. The whole variable domain, filled in from reference TRBV7-9 and TRBJ2-7, reads DTGVSQNPRHKITKRGQNVTFRCDPISEHNRLYWYRQTLGQGPEFLTYFQNEAQLEKSRLLSDRFSAERPKGSFSTLEIQRTEQGDSAMYLCASSPSGKSYEQYFGPGTRLTVT.

This rearrangement joins TRBV30 to TRBJ2-7, with TRBD1 matching over 7 bases. Germline values: CDR1 GTSNPN, CDR2 SVGIG (reference sequence). The CDR3 length is 14 residues. Trimming took 1 base from V and 3 from J; bases not matched to a gene: 6. The CDR3 coding sequence is TGTGCCTGGAGTGGAGGTGACAGGGTCTACGAGCAGTACTTC. This sequence encodes CAWSGGDRVYEQYF.

There are a few counts of this clone. The rearrangement joins TRBV5-1 to TRBJ2-3; 7 bases map to TRBD1. Germline V lookup: CDR1 SGHRS, CDR2 YFSETQ. The CDR3 has 14 residues. The J segment lost 2 bases and the V segment lost 4 bases, leaving 4 bases of the junction unmatched. The CDR3 loop is CASSLQGITDTQYF. CDR3 DNA sequence: TGCGCCAGCAGCCTACAGGGGATCACAGATACGCAGTATTTT.

This clone was detected only a few times. The chain couples TRBV10-3 to TRBJ2-5; 12 nucleotides align to TRBD2. Germline loops: CDR1 ENHRY, CDR2 SYGVKD. CDR3 length equals 14 residues. Trimming took 7 bases from V and 2 from J; bases not matched to a gene: 2. Here the CDR3 DNA reads TGTGCCATCAAAGGACTAGCGGGACAAGAGACCCAGTACTTC. Amino acid sequence: CAIKGLAGQETQYF.

This clone was detected a few times. V and J are TRBV10-3 and TRBJ2-5; D gene ambiguous. The CDR3 totals 13 residues. Germline values: CDR1 ENHRY, CDR2 SYGVKD. Between the trimmed V and J ends, which lost 4 bases and 2 bases, there was a span of 8 bases. CDR3 protein: CAISGGSQETQYF. The CDR3 region has the DNA TGTGCCATCAGTGGCGGCAGTCAAGAGACCCAGTACTTC.

The gene calls are TRBV30 and TRBJ2-7; 10 bases map to TRBD2. V lost 3 bases to trimming and J lost 5 bases; unmatched junction nucleotides: 4. The CDR3 is 13 residues long. Germline values: CDR1 GTSNPN, CDR2 SVGIG (reference sequence). CDR3 sequence reads: CAWSVLAGDEQYF. In DNA, the CDR3 is TGTGCCTGGAGCGTTCTAGCGGGAGACGAGCAGTACTTC.

The gene calls are TRBV27 and TRBJ2-7, with D perhaps matching TRBD1 (5 bases). The V gene lost 1 base and the J gene lost 7 bases, with 11 bases spanning the gap. Germline CDR1 MNHEY, CDR2 SMNVEV (reference sequence). This CDR3 contains 13 residues. This chain's CDR3 is CASSLLSGLEQYF. The CDR3 region has the DNA TGTGCCAGCAGTTTATTATCAGGGTTGGAGCAGTACTTC.

This clone was seen only once. This chain joins TRBV2 and TRBJ2-1; D perhaps matches TRBD1 (5 bases). The V gene's germline CDR1 is SNHLY and CDR2 FYNNEI. The V end was cut by 6 bases, the J end by 5 bases, with 11 bases between. This CDR3 region has 13 residues. This CDR3 reads CASRYRLDNEQFF. In DNA form, the CDR3 reads TGTGCCAGCAGATACAGGCTAGACAATGAGCAGTTCTTC. Using reference TRBV2 and TRBJ2-1 for the parts outside the CDR3, the full variable domain is EPEVTQTPSHQVTQMGQEVILRCVPISNHLYFYWYRQILGQKVEFLVSFYNNEISEKSEIFDDQFSVERPDGSNFTLKIRSTKLEDSAMYFCASRYRLDNEQFFGPGTRLTVL.

The V and J genes are TRBV11-2 and TRBJ2-1; a possible D gene is TRBD2 (6 bases). The germline gives CDR1 SGHAT, CDR2 FQNNGV. The CDR3 has 16 amino acids. V lost 1 base to trimming and J lost 5 bases, with 15 bases between them. For the CDR3, the DNA is TGTGCCAGCAGCTTAGTTAATCCAGCGGGCGACAATGAGCAGTTCTTC. Protein sequence: CASSLVNPAGDNEQFF.

In its sample, this clone was seen once. This sequence joins TRBV30 and TRBJ2-3; the D is unclear. The V end was cut by 4 bases, the J end by 2 bases, with 4 bases between. This CDR3 region has 11 residues. CDR1 is GTSNPN, CDR2 SVGIG, per germline (reference sequence). The CDR3 region is CAWTFTDTQYF. The CDR3 DNA reads TGTGCCTGGACCTTCACAGATACGCAGTATTTT.

The CDR3 spells CSVDRVGETQYF. As DNA, the CDR3 is TGCAGCGTTGACAGGGTTGGAGAGACCCAGTACTTC. The rearrangement links TRBV29-1 to TRBJ2-5, with D perhaps TRBD1 (5 bases). The germline V gene has CDR1 SQVTM and CDR2 ANQGSEA. This CDR3 has 12 amino acids. The V end was cut by 3 bases, the J end by 4 bases, with 9 bases between.

This clone showed up just a few times. Other DNA sequences within the sample encode an identical CDR3. The chain uses TRBV28 and TRBJ2-7; 8 nucleotides line up with TRBD1. CDR1 is MDHEN and CDR2 is SYDVKM in the germline V gene. The CDR3 is 13 residues long. With 5 bases clipped from V and 2 bases from J, the junction kept 2 bases outside the gene matches. The CDR3 coding sequence is TGTGCCAGCAGTAGGACAGGGCCCTACGAGCAGTACTTC. Translation: CASSRTGPYEQYF.

This clone occurred a few times. CDR3 protein: CASSVATWPAGELFF. In nucleotides, the CDR3 is TGTGCCAGCAGCGTAGCTACCTGGCCTGCCGGGGAGCTGTTTTTT. The rearrangement links TRBV9 to TRBJ2-2, with D unresolved. CDR1 is SGDLS, CDR2 YYNGEE, per germline. This CDR3 is 15 amino acids long. Trimming cost V 0 bases and J 6 bases, with 12 bases left between them.

This clone has a handful of counts. V is TRBV7-9 and J is TRBJ2-1; D possibly corresponds to TRBD1 (6 bases). Germline CDR1 is SEHNR and CDR2 is FQNEAQ (reference sequence). Deletions cut 4 bases from V and 2 bases from J, with 12 bases between. The length of the CDR3 is 15 residues. The CDR3 DNA follows: TGTGCCAGCAGCTCGAACAGGGTTACCTACAATGAGCAGTTCTTC. Translation: CASSSNRVTYNEQFF.

The chain combines TRBV29-1 with TRBJ2-1, with D possibly being TRBD1 or TRBD2 (5 bases each). The CDR3 totals 13 residues. V lost 6 bases, J lost 6 bases, and 15 bases lay in between. CDR1 and CDR2 (germline): SQVTM, ANQGSEA. The CDR3 spells CSVRDPDRNEQFF. CDR3 sequence (DNA): TGCAGCGTCCGGGACCCCGACCGCAATGAGCAGTTCTTC.